One TCR beta chain is described in this entry. Its matching antigen is unknown. With 6 bases clipped from V and 4 bases from J, the junction kept 6 bases outside the gene matches. This CDR3 spans 15 amino acids. CDR1 is MNHNY and CDR2 is SVGAGI in the germline V gene (reference sequence). The donors gave bone marrow, and they were healthy. The data belong to a study of cytomegalovirus exposure and HLA in healthy donors. PCR primers comprised 60 Vbeta and 13 Jbeta primers. Profiling relied on immunoSEQ multiplex PCR, and the TCRdb table lists in-frame clones only, not all of them. Here the sample spans 150,000 to 200,000 clones, roughly 80% being singletons. Findings of the study overall: The authors reported that TCR beta sequences could predict HLA-A and HLA-B alleles. These predictions were accurate for most subjects in the first cohort. Earlier results showed most TCR beta V segments being productive about 87% or about 30% of the time. The records held CMV serostatus as the only immune exposure information.

The chain couples TRBV6-6 to TRBJ2-2; 9 nucleotides line up with TRBD2. The material sequenced was PBMCs. This sequence originates from a young woman in good health and CMV-seronegative. The CDR3 reads CASSNRGRVTGELFF. CDR3 bases: TGTGCCAGCAGCAACCGCGGGAGGGTCACCGGGGAGCTGTTTTTT.